Shown below are 19 T cell receptor beta chains from a single sample sequenced in a study of blood T cells in healthy people across ages. It was with a sample-barcoded 5' primer and a J-beta primer mix that a second PCR of roughly 7 to 12 cycles was run. MiXCR, applied by TCRdb to the 5' RACE reads, yields one record per CDR3 protein. The sample lists hundreds of thousands of distinct CDR3 sequences; approximately 40% were seen once. Sequenced input: blood. These receptors all come from a man aged 80 or over in good health.

The V gene is TRBV15, the J gene TRBJ1-1; TRBD1 matches 9 bases. The germline CDR1 and CDR2 sequences are LNHNV and YYDKDF (reference sequence). This CDR3 has 18 residues. Trimming cost V 0 bases and J 1 base; bases outside gene matches: 9. The CDR3 DNA follows: TGTGCCACCAGCAGAGATAAGGGGACAGGGACAGGGAACACTGAAGCTTTCTTT. This encodes CATSRDKGTGTGNTEAFF.

V usage is TRBV20-1 and J usage is TRBJ1-2, with a weak D call TRBD1 (6 bases). The CDR3 runs to 14 residues. The ends were cut back, 6 bases at V and 2 bases at J, with 16 bases in the middle. Per germline, CDR1 DFQATT and CDR2 SNEGSKA (reference sequence). CDR3 nucleotide sequence: TGCAGTGCCACAAATACCGGGACAAACTATGGCTACACCTTC. Translated, it gives CSATNTGTNYGYTF.

V is TRBV20-1 and J is TRBJ1-5; the D gene is possibly TRBD1 (6 bases). The germline V gene has CDR1 DFQATT and CDR2 SNEGSKA (reference sequence). V was shortened by 6 bases and J by 2 bases, with 14 bases between the two germline ends. The CDR3 is 14 amino acids. In DNA, the CDR3 is TGCAGTGCCAGCCACAGGGCCGGCAATCAGCCCCAGCATTTT. Its protein product is CSASHRAGNQPQHF.

The genes are TRBV3-1 and TRBJ1-5, with D tentatively TRBD1 (5 bases). The CDR3 is 16 residues long. V dropped 0 bases and J dropped 4 bases, with 13 bases sitting between them. Germline CDR1 LGHDT, CDR2 YNNKEL (reference sequence). The DNA for the CDR3 is TGTGCCAGCAGCCAAGATCTGCGACAGAAGAATCAGCCCCAGCATTTT. It translates to CASSQDLRQKNQPQHF. Drawing the rest from reference TRBV3-1 and TRBJ1-5, the complete variable domain is DTAVSQTPKYLVTQMGNDKSIKCEQNLGHDTMYWYKQDSKKFLKIMFSYNNKELIINETVPNRFSPKSPDKAHLNLHINSLELGDSAVYFCASSQDLRQKNQPQHFGDGTRLSIL.

The chain employs TRBV20-1 and TRBJ2-3, with 11 bases that match TRBD1. The CDR3 has 14 residues. The germline V gene has CDR1 DFQATT and CDR2 SNEGSKA (reference sequence). V dropped 6 bases and J dropped 4; count of bases not matched to a gene: 6. The CDR3 reads CSASGQGGPDTQYF. CDR3 nucleotides: TGCAGTGCCTCGGGACAGGGGGGCCCAGATACGCAGTATTTT.

This clonotype has more than one count but fewer than ten. The chain recombines TRBV11-2 with TRBJ2-2, with D possibly being TRBD1 (5 bases). The germline CDR1 and CDR2 sequences are SGHAT and FQNNGV. Deletions cut 5 bases from V and 4 bases from J, with 14 bases between. This CDR3 has 15 residues. CDR3 in amino acids: CASSRDTGATGELFF. DNA of the CDR3: TGTGCCAGCAGCCGCGACACAGGTGCCACCGGGGAGCTGTTTTTT.

The gene calls are TRBV7-2 and TRBJ2-5, with a weak D call TRBD1 (6 bases). Per germline, CDR1 SGHTA and CDR2 FQGNSA. CDR3 length equals 14 residues. The V and J ends lost 5 bases and 5 bases respectively, with 15 bases between them. The CDR3 coding sequence is TGTGCCAGCAGCCCGCGCAGGGGATACGAGACCCAGTACTTC. This codes for CASSPRRGYETQYF.

A word on this clonotype: This may arise from a read error, as a much more abundant clone is one base away. The chain recombines TRBV20-1 with TRBJ2-5, with a weak D call TRBD1 (9 bases). The CDR3 has 13 residues. Germline CDR1 is DFQATT and CDR2 is SNEGSKA (reference sequence). The V and J ends lost 7 bases and 7 bases respectively, with 19 bases between them. Here the CDR3 DNA reads TGCAGTGTCAAACAGGGGGCGGGGGGGACCCAGTACTTC. Translating gives CSVKQGAGGTQYF.

The CDR3 spells CATSDFVKGGETQYF. The CDR3 coding sequence is TGTGCCACCAGTGATTTTGTGAAAGGTGGAGAGACCCAGTACTTC. This rearrangement joins TRBV24-1 to TRBJ2-5, with no clear D. Trimming removed 1 base from V and 4 bases from J, with 12 bases in between. CDR3 size: 15 residues. The V gene's germline CDR1 is KGHDR and CDR2 SFDVKD.

CDR3 protein: CASSLVSSVAESAETQYF. CDR3 in DNA: TGTGCCAGCAGCTTAGTATCATCGGTAGCGGAATCCGCAGAGACCCAGTACTTC. V gene TRBV7-2 combines with J gene TRBJ2-5, with D possibly being TRBD2 (6 bases). The CDR3 runs 18 residues. V lost 1 base, J lost 4 bases, and 22 bases lay in between. The germline gives CDR1 SGHTA, CDR2 FQGNSA.

The chain couples TRBV7-2 to TRBJ2-2; D tentatively fits TRBD1 or TRBD2 (6 bases each). With 5 bases removed from V and 0 bases from J, the gap between germline ends came to 10 bases. Germline V CDR1 and CDR2: SGHTA, FQGNSA. This CDR3 is built from 15 residues. The CDR3 reads CASSQGTSNTGELFF. The CDR3 bases are TGTGCCAGCAGCCAGGGGACTTCGAACACCGGGGAGCTGTTTTTT. Complete variable domain (other parts from reference TRBV7-2 and TRBJ2-2): GAGVSQSPSNKVTEKGKDVELRCDPISGHTALYWYRQSLGQGLEFLIYFQGNSAPDKSGLPSDRFSAERTGGSVSTLTIQRTQQEDSAVYLCASSQGTSNTGELFFGEGSRLTVL.

The CDR3 nucleotides read TGTGCCAGCAGTGGGGACAGGGGCTCCTACAATGAGCAGTTCTTC. Translated, it gives CASSGDRGSYNEQFF. V usage is TRBV6-1 and J usage is TRBJ2-1; 10 nucleotides match TRBD1. CDR1 and CDR2 (germline): MNHNS, SASEGT. The V segment lost 4 bases and the J segment 0 bases; nucleotides outside the gene matches: 0. CDR3 length: 15 amino acids.

J is TRBJ2-5 and V is TRBV5-1, with D possibly matching TRBD2 (5 bases). The last part of the DNA fits TRBJ2-7 better; the J call may be wrong. The CDR3 length is 15 residues. Germline V CDR1 and CDR2: SGHRS, YFSETQ. CDR3 sequence reads: CASSLDTGRGYEQYF. The CDR3 DNA follows: TGCGCCAGCAGCTTGGATACGGGGAGAGGGTACGAGCAGTACTTC.

On this clonotype: Since a much larger clone is just one base distant, this may be a read error. This chain joins TRBV29-1 and TRBJ2-5, with 7 bases fitting TRBD2. TRBJ2-4 matches the DNA end more closely, so the J call is doubtful. The germline CDR1 and CDR2 sequences are SQVTM and ANQGSEA. This CDR3 spans 12 amino acids. The CDR3 loop reads CSVERPSGIQYF. The CDR3 DNA is TGCAGCGTTGAAAGGCCTAGCGGCATTCAGTACTTC.

This chain's CDR3 is CASIARDRGMNTEAFF. The CDR3 DNA reads as TGTGCCAGCATCGCCAGGGACAGGGGCATGAACACTGAAGCTTTCTTT. The V gene is TRBV12-3 or TRBV12-4, the J gene TRBJ1-1; 10 bases are a match to TRBD1. The CDR3 consists of 16 residues. Losses at the gene ends were 7 bases for V and 0 bases for J; bases not matched to a gene: 8.

The CDR3 protein is CASSYTGQGLGYTF. CDR3 nucleotide sequence: TGTGCCAGCAGTTATACCGGACAGGGTCTTGGCTACACCTTC. This chain joins TRBV6-5 and TRBJ1-2; TRBD1 matches at 8 bases. V was clipped by 3 bases and J by 7 bases; unmatched bases: 7. Per the germline V gene, CDR1 is MNHEY and CDR2 is SVGAGI. CDR3 size: 14 residues.

V usage is TRBV30 and J usage is TRBJ2-1; D not resolved. Germline V CDR1 and CDR2: GTSNPN, SVGIG (reference sequence). The CDR3 is 11 amino acids. The CDR3 sequence is CSWSSYNEQFF. For the CDR3, the DNA is TGTAGCTGGAGCTCCTACAATGAGCAGTTCTTC.

V usage is TRBV6-5 and J usage is TRBJ1-5, with D unresolved. The V end was cut by 6 bases, the J end by 3 bases, with 9 bases between. Germline-derived CDR1 and CDR2 are MNHEY and SVGAGI. The CDR3 spans 13 residues. The CDR3 here is CASRLDFNQPQHF. The CDR3 bases are TGTGCCAGCAGACTCGACTTCAATCAGCCCCAGCATTTT.

This clonotype was observed a handful of times. This sequence joins TRBV7-2 and TRBJ2-7; 10 bases are a match to TRBD2. The V segment lost 4 bases and the J segment 5 bases; nucleotides outside the gene matches: 11. CDR3 size: 16 residues. Germline CDR1 reads SGHTA; CDR2 reads FQGNSA. The CDR3 coding sequence is TGTGCCAGCAGCTCCCGCCGGAGCGGGAGGGTCCACGAGCAGTACTTC. It translates to CASSSRRSGRVHEQYF.